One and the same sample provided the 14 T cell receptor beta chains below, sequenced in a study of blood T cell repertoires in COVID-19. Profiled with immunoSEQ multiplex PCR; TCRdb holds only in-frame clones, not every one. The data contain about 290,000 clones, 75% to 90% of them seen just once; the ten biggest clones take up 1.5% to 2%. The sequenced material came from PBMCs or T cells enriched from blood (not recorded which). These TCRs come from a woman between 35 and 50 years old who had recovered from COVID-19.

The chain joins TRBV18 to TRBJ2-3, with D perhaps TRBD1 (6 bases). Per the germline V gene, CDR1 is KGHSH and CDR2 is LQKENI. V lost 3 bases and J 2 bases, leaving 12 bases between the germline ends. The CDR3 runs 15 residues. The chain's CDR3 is CASSPTQGVTDTQYF. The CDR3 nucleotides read TGTGCCAGCTCACCCACACAGGGAGTCACAGATACGCAGTATTTT.

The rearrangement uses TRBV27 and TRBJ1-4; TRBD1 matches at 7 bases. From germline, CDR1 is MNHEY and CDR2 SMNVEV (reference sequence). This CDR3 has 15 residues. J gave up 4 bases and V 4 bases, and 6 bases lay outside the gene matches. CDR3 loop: CASSSPGQNNEKLFF. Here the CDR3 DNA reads TGTGCCAGCAGTTCCCCGGGACAGAATAATGAAAAACTGTTTTTT.

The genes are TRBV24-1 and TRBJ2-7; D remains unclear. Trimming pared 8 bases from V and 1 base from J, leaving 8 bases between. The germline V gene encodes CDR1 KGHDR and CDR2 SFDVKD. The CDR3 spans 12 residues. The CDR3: CATIDCSYEQYF. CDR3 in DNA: TGTGCCACCATAGACTGTTCCTACGAGCAGTACTTC.

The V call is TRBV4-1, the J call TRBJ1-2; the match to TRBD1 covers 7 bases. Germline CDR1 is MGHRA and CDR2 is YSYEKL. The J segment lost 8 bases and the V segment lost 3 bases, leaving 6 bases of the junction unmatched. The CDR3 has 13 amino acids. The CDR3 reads CASSHPPGGGYTF. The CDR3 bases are TGCGCCAGCAGCCACCCACCAGGGGGAGGCTACACCTTC.

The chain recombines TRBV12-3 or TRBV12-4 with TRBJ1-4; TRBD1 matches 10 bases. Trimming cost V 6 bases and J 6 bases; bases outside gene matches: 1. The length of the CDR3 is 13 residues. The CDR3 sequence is CASRDRGDEKLFF. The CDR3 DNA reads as TGTGCCAGCAGGGACAGGGGGGATGAAAAACTGTTTTTT.

In nucleotides, the CDR3 is TGTGCCAGCAGTTACCGGGACAGGTCCTCTTTTGCCAATCAGCCCCAGCATTTT. Translation gives CASSYRDRSSFANQPQHF. The V call is TRBV6-2 or TRBV6-3, the J call TRBJ1-5; 8 nucleotides agree with TRBD1. The CDR3 is made up of 18 amino acids. V trimming: 2 bases; J trimming: 3 bases; junction bases outside the gene matches: 12. Per germline, CDR1 MNHEY and CDR2 SVGEGT.

CDR3 coding DNA: TGCGCCAGCAGCGGAAAGTCAAGAGGACTTTCCTACGAGCAGTACTTC. This gives the protein CASSGKSRGLSYEQYF. This chain joins TRBV5-1 and TRBJ2-7, with D tentatively TRBD2 (5 bases). Germline V gives CDR1 SGHRS, CDR2 YFSETQ. The CDR3 consists of 16 residues. Trimming left V 4 bases short and J 1 base short, with 18 bases between.

The CDR3 nucleotides read TGTGCCAGCAGCCCACGGGGGAGCAATCAGCCCCAGCATTTT. This gives the protein CASSPRGSNQPQHF. The chain combines TRBV3-1 (or the pseudogene TRBV3-2) with TRBJ1-5, with D possibly matching TRBD1 (5 bases). Trimming stripped 4 bases from V and 1 base from J, with 8 bases between. From germline, CDR1 is LGHDT and CDR2 YNNKEL (reference sequence). The CDR3 runs to 14 residues.

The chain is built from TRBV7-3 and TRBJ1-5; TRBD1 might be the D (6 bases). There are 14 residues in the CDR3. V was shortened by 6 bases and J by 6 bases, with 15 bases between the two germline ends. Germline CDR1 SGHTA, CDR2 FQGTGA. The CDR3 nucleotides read TGTGCCAGCAGTTCACAGGGTATTGGTCAGCCCCAGCATTTT. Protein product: CASSSQGIGQPQHF.

The CDR3: CASSYRQRGTGELFF. Here the CDR3 DNA reads TGTGCCAGCAGTTATCGCCAGCGGGGCACCGGGGAGCTGTTTTTT. The rearrangement links TRBV6-2 or TRBV6-3 to TRBJ2-2, with 7 bases matching TRBD2. V lost 3 bases to trimming and J lost 4 bases; unmatched junction nucleotides: 5. The CDR3 length is 15 residues. CDR1 MNHEY and CDR2 SVGEGT come from the germline V gene.

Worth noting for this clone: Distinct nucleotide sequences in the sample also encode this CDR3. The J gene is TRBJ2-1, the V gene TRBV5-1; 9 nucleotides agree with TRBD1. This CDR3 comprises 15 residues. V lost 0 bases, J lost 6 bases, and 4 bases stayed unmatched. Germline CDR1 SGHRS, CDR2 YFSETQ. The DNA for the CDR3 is TGCGCCAGCAGCTTGGTAGGACAGGGGCTCAATGAGCAGTTCTTC. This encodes CASSLVGQGLNEQFF.

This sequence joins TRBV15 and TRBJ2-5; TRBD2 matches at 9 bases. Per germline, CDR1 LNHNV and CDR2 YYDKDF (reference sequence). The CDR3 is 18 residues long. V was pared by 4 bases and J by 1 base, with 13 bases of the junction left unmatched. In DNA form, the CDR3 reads TGTGCCACCAGCACCGAATGGGACACTAGCGGGTTCCAAGAGACCCAGTACTTC. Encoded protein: CATSTEWDTSGFQETQYF.

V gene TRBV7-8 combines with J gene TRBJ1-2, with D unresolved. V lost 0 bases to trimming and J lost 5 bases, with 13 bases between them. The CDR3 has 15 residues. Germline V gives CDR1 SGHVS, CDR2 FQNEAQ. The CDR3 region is CASSLAGVEQYGYTF. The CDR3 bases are TGTGCCAGCAGCTTAGCGGGAGTGGAGCAATATGGCTACACCTTC.

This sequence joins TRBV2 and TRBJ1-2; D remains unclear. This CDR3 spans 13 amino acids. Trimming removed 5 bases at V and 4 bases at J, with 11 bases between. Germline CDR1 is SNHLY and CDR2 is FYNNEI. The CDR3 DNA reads TGTGCCAGCAGTTCGGGGATCTCCTATGGCTACACCTTC. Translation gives CASSSGISYGYTF.